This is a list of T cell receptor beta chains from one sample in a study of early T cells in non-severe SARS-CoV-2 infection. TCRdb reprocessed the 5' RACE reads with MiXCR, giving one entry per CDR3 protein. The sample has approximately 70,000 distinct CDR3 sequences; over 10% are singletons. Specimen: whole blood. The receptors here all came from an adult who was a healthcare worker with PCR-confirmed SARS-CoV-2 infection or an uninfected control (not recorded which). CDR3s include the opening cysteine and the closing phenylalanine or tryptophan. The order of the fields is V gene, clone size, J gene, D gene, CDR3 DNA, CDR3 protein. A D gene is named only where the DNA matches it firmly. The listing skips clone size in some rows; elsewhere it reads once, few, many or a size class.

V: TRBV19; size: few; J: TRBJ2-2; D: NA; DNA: TGTGCCAGTAGTAGGGCCGGGGAGCTGTTTTTT; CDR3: CASSRAGELFF
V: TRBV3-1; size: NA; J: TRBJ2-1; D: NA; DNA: TGTGCCAGCAGCCAAGAGGGAGCAACCTACAATGAGCAGTTCTTC; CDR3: CASSQEGATYNEQFF
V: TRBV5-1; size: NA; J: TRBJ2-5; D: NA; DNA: TGCGCCAGCAGCTTGGCGCCGGGATCAGAGACCCAGTACTTC; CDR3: CASSLAPGSETQYF
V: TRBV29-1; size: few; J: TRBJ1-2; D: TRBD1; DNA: TGCAGCGTTGAGACAGGGTATGATGGCTACACCTTC; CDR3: CSVETGYDGYTF
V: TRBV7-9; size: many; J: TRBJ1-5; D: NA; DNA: TGTGCCAGCAGCTTAGACCGGGGCCAGCCCCAGCATTTT; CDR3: CASSLDRGQPQHF
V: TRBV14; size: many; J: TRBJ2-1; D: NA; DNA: TGTGCCAGCAGCCACGGGACCTACAATGAGCAGTTCTTC; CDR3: CASSHGTYNEQFF
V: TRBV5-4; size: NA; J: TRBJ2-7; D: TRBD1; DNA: TGTGCCAGCAGCCACCGGACAGGGCGCTACGAGCAGTACTTC; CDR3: CASSHRTGRYEQYF
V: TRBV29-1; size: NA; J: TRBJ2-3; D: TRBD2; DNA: TGCAGCGCGACTAGCGGCACAGATACGCAGTATTTT; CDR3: CSATSGTDTQYF
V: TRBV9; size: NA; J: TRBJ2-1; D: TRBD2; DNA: TGTGCCGGTAGCCCGGGAGGTCCGAATGAGCAGTTCTTC; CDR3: CAGSPGGPNEQFF
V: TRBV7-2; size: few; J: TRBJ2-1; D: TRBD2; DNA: TGTGCCAGCAGCTCACGACTAGCGGAGGATACCTACAATGAGCAGTTCTTC; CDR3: CASSSRLAEDTYNEQFF
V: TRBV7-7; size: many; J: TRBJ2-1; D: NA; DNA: TGTGCCAGCAGCTTAGGCAGGGGCGGCGAGCAGTTCTTC; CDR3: CASSLGRGGEQFF
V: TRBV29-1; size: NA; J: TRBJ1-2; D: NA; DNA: TGCAGCGTTTCGGCGAGGGACGGATACTATGGCTACACCTTC; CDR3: CSVSARDGYYGYTF
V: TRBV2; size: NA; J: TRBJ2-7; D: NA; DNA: TGTGCCAGCACAGTTGCAGATTCCTACGAGCAGTACTTC; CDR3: CASTVADSYEQYF
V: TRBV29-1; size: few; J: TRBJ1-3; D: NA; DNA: TGCAGCGTTGTCCAGGGGACGGGAAACACCATATATTTT; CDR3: CSVVQGTGNTIYF
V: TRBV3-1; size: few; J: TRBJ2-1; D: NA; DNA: TGTGCCAGCAGCCCGGACCGGCTAGAGTCGAATGAGCAGTTCTTC; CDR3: CASSPDRLESNEQFF
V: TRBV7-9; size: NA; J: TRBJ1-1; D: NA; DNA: TGTGCCAGCAGCTTAGGAAGAGGATCGGAAGCTTTCTTT; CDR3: CASSLGRGSEAFF
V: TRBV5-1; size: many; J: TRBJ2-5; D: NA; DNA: TGCGCCAGCAGTGGGGCAGCAACACAAGAGACCCAGTACTTC; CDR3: CASSGAATQETQYF